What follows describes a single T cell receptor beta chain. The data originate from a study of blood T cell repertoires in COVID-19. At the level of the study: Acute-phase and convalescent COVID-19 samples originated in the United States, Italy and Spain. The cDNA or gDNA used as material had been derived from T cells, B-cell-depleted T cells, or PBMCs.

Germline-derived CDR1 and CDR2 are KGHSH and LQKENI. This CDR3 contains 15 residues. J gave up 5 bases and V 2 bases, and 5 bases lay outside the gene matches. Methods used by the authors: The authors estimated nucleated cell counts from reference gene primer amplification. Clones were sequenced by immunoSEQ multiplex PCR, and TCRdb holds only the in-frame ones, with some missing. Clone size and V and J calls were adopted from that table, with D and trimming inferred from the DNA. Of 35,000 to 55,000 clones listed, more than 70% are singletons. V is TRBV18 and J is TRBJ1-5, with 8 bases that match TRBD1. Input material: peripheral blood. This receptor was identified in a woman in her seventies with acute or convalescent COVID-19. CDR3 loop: CASSPIRGLDQPQHF. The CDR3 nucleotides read TGTGCCAGCTCACCAATCAGGGGGCTGGATCAGCCCCAGCATTTT.